The rows below give T cell receptor beta chains drawn from one sample of a study of T-cell reconstitution after alpha-beta-depleted transplantation in children. MiXCR was run by TCRdb on the PCR reads, yielding one entry per CDR3 protein. The data hold hundreds of thousands of distinct CDR3 sequences, with around 12% observed a single time. Material: PBMCs, obtained before TCRalphabeta/CD19-depleted stem cell transplant. The receptors stem from a girl aged 2 to 9 with congenital amegakaryocytic thrombocytopenia, due to receive a stem cell transplant. CDR3s include the opening cysteine and the closing phenylalanine or tryptophan. A D gene is named only where the DNA matches it firmly. Some rows mark clone size as missing; the rest say once, few, many or name a class of expanded clone.

clone size	J gene	D gene	V gene	CDR3 protein	CDR3 DNA
many	TRBJ2-2	-	TRBV7-9	CASSSYRARTGELFF	TGTGCCAGCAGCTCCTACCGGGCCCGAACCGGGGAGCTGTTTTTT
many	TRBJ2-1	TRBD2	TRBV20-1	CSARGPWLAGNEQFF	TGCAGTGCTAGAGGCCCCTGGTTAGCGGGCAATGAGCAGTTCTTC
-	TRBJ2-1	-	TRBV14	CASSPHISYNEQFF	TGTGCCAGCAGCCCACACATCTCCTACAATGAGCAGTTCTTC
-	TRBJ2-2	-	TRBV7-8	CASSLERTVAGELFF	TGTGCCAGCAGCTTAGAGAGGACAGTGGCCGGGGAGCTGTTTTTT
-	TRBJ1-2	-	TRBV12-3/TRBV12-4	CASSPPGGRYTF	TGTGCCAGCAGTCCCCCGGGGGGCCGCTACACCTTC
few	TRBJ2-1	TRBD2	TRBV7-2	CASSLDPSGAGEQFF	TGTGCCAGCAGCTTAGATCCTAGCGGGGCAGGGGAGCAGTTCTTC
many	TRBJ1-5	-	TRBV5-1	CASSLVGYQPQHF	TGCGCCAGCAGCTTGGTGGGCTACCAGCCCCAGCATTTT
many	TRBJ2-1	-	TRBV10-3	CAIKGDNEQFF	TGTGCCATCAAAGGGGACAATGAGCAGTTCTTC
many	TRBJ2-2	TRBD2	TRBV20-1	CSASRLAGPGELFF	TGCAGTGCATCCCGACTAGCGGGGCCCGGGGAGCTGTTTTTT
few	TRBJ2-1	TRBD2	TRBV9	CASSVSSYGSGSIEQFF	TGTGCCAGCAGCGTAAGTTCTTATGGTAGCGGGAGTATTGAGCAGTTCTTC
-	TRBJ2-1	-	TRBV5-1	CASSLGATLNEQFF	TGCGCCAGCAGCTTGGGTGCCACCCTTAATGAGCAGTTCTTC
many	TRBJ2-1	TRBD2	TRBV7-9	CASSPAGAYNEQFF	TGTGCCAGCAGCCCAGCGGGGGCTTACAATGAGCAGTTCTTC
many	TRBJ2-3	TRBD2	TRBV10-1	CASKRENTDTQYF	TGCGCCAGCAAGCGGGAGAACACAGATACGCAGTATTTT